One sample yielded the 17 T cell receptor beta chains listed below, sequenced in a study of blood T cell repertoires in COVID-19. Clones were sequenced by immunoSEQ multiplex PCR, and TCRdb holds only the in-frame ones, with some missing. The sample shows over 50,000 clones, around 82% of them seen only once. Material: peripheral blood. The receptors come from an elderly man with active or convalescent COVID-19.

The rearrangement uses TRBV29-1 and TRBJ2-7; 10 nucleotides align to TRBD2. Germline CDR1 is SQVTM and CDR2 is ANQGSEA. The CDR3 is 13 residues long. Unmatched junction bases numbered 1, after V lost 3 bases and J lost 2 bases. The CDR3 region has the DNA TGCAGCGTTGATAGCGGGGGGACCTACGAGCAGTACTTC. Its translation is CSVDSGGTYEQYF.

This rearrangement joins TRBV15 to TRBJ2-7; 12 nucleotides match TRBD2. Germline loops: CDR1 LNHNV, CDR2 YYDKDF (reference sequence). CDR3 length: 16 residues. Unmatched junction bases numbered 6, after V lost 0 bases and J lost 6 bases. The CDR3 protein is CATSRERLAGDLEQYF. CDR3 nucleotides: TGTGCCACCAGCAGAGAAAGACTAGCGGGAGACCTCGAGCAGTACTTC. The full variable domain, with the rest looked up from reference TRBV15 and TRBJ2-7, is DAMVIQNPRYQVTQFGKPVTLSCSQTLNHNVMYWYQQKSSQAPKLLFHYYDKDFNNEADTPDNFQSRRPNTSFCFLDIRSPGLGDTAMYLCATSRERLAGDLEQYFGPGTRLTVT.

In DNA, the CDR3 is TGTGCCAGTAGGAGGACAAAGCTGGGCTACACCTTC. This encodes CASRRTKLGYTF. V and J are TRBV19 and TRBJ1-2; weak D call: TRBD1 (5 bases). Germline V CDR1 and CDR2: LNHDA, SQIVND (reference sequence). This CDR3 is 12 amino acids long. V was pared by 6 bases and J by 8 bases, with 13 bases between.

The rearrangement uses TRBV28 and TRBJ1-2; TRBD1 matches at 7 bases. The germline V gene has CDR1 MDHEN and CDR2 SYDVKM. The CDR3 covers 13 residues. V shed 4 bases and J 8 bases; nucleotides not matched to a gene: 7. The CDR3 spells CASSWGQLKGYTF. DNA of the CDR3: TGTGCCAGCAGTTGGGGACAGCTGAAGGGCTACACCTTC.

The table lists this clone with a count of one. This chain joins TRBV6-2 or TRBV6-3 and TRBJ1-2; TRBD1 might be the D (6 bases). V was clipped by 5 bases and J by 4 bases, with 11 bases between them. This CDR3 region has 13 residues. Germline V lookup: CDR1 MNHEY, CDR2 SVGEGT. The CDR3 DNA follows: TGTGCCAGCAGTAAGGGGGTCCTCTATGGCTACACCTTC. Its protein is CASSKGVLYGYTF.

The gene calls are TRBV4-1 and TRBJ2-4; TRBD2 is a possible D gene (5 bases). This CDR3 spans 17 amino acids. The V gene's germline CDR1 is MGHRA and CDR2 YSYEKL. With 4 bases removed from V and 1 base from J, the gap between germline ends came to 17 bases. The CDR3 reads CASSPQAASGAKNIQYF. In nucleotides, the CDR3 is TGCGCCAGCAGCCCCCAGGCAGCGAGCGGCGCCAAAAACATTCAGTACTTC.

This clone appeared once. J is TRBJ2-6 and V is TRBV2; maybe TRBD2 (6 bases). This CDR3 region has 14 residues. Per the germline V gene, CDR1 is SNHLY and CDR2 is FYNNEI. V shed 7 bases and J shed 4 bases, with 11 bases lying between them. The DNA of the CDR3 is TGTGCCAGCACCGCGGGGAGGGGGGCCAACGTCCTGACTTTC. Protein product: CASTAGRGANVLTF.

The chain combines TRBV28 with TRBJ1-1; D gene unclear. CDR3 size: 14 residues. V lost 5 bases and J 0 bases, leaving 10 bases between the germline ends. Per the germline V gene, CDR1 is MDHEN and CDR2 is SYDVKM. CDR3 protein: CASSSRGLNTEAFF. The CDR3 DNA reads as TGTGCCAGCAGTAGCCGGGGTTTGAACACTGAAGCTTTCTTT.

In nucleotides, the CDR3 is TGTGCCAGCAGTTTAAGTGGGGCGTCCCAAGAGACCCAGTACTTC. It encodes CASSLSGASQETQYF. The chain joins TRBV28 to TRBJ2-5, with D possibly being TRBD1 (5 bases). There are 15 residues in the CDR3. Germline CDR1 MDHEN, CDR2 SYDVKM. Trimming took 2 bases from V and 1 from J, leaving 11 bases between them.

This clone was detected once. This chain uses TRBV27 with TRBJ2-5; the D gene is possibly TRBD1 (5 bases). The CDR3 loop spans 13 amino acids. The V end lost 6 bases, the J end lost 3 bases, and 11 bases lay between the germline ends. Germline V lookup: CDR1 MNHEY, CDR2 SMNVEV (reference sequence). CDR3 amino acids: CASSRREEETQYF. Written as DNA, the CDR3 is TGTGCCAGCAGCCGCAGGGAAGAAGAGACCCAGTACTTC.

The chain employs TRBV24-1 and TRBJ2-2; 12 bases agree with TRBD2. Trimming cost V 4 bases and J 4 bases; bases outside gene matches: 0. Per germline, CDR1 KGHDR and CDR2 SFDVKD. There are 15 residues in the CDR3. The CDR3: CATSETSGSTGELFF. In DNA form, the CDR3 reads TGTGCCACCAGTGAGACTAGCGGGAGCACCGGGGAGCTGTTTTTT.

The chain carries TRBV11-2 and TRBJ2-7; the D is unclear. CDR1 SGHAT and CDR2 FQNNGV come from the germline V gene. The CDR3 runs to 18 residues. Between the trimmed V and J ends, which lost 1 base and 4 bases, there was a span of 23 bases. The CDR3 sequence: CASSLGSVMGRRIYEQYF. In DNA form, the CDR3 reads TGTGCCAGCAGCTTAGGATCAGTTATGGGCCGCCGTATTTACGAGCAGTACTTC. The whole variable domain, remainder taken from reference TRBV11-2 and TRBJ2-7, is EAGVAQSPRYKIIEKRQSVAFWCNPISGHATLYWYQQILGQGPKLLIQFQNNGVVDDSQLPKDRFSAERLKGVDSTLKIQPAKLEDSAVYLCASSLGSVMGRRIYEQYFGPGTRLTVT.

The gene calls are TRBV20-1 and TRBJ2-7; D may be TRBD1 (5 bases). Germline lookup yields CDR1 DFQATT and CDR2 SNEGSKA (reference sequence). Trimming shortened V by 3 bases and J by 3 bases, and 9 bases separated the two germline ends. This CDR3 spans 12 amino acids. The CDR3 nucleotides are TGCAGTGCTAGTGCAGGGAACTACGAGCAGTACTTC. It specifies CSASAGNYEQYF.

V and J are TRBV18 and TRBJ2-3; 8 bases fit TRBD1. The CDR3 is made up of 15 amino acids. Germline V gene lookup returns CDR1 KGHSH and CDR2 LQKENI. Germline trimming cut 8 bases from V and 4 bases from J; bases unmatched to any gene: 11. CDR3 nucleotide sequence: TGTGCCAGCAAACCGCGGAGCAGGGGGCCAGATACGCAGTATTTT. Amino acid sequence: CASKPRSRGPDTQYF. Variable domain in full (rest from reference TRBV18 and TRBJ2-3): NAGVMQNPRHLVRRRGQEARLRCSPMKGHSHVYWYRQLPEEGLKFMVYLQKENIIDESGMPKERFSAEFPKEGPSILRIQQVVRGDSAAYFCASKPRSRGPDTQYFGPGTRLTVL.

The rearrangement links TRBV2 to TRBJ2-1; 9 bases are a match to TRBD2. From germline, CDR1 is SNHLY and CDR2 FYNNEI. V lost 8 bases, J lost 6 bases, and 8 bases stayed unmatched. The CDR3 runs 14 residues. CDR3: CASGVRGGGNEQFF. DNA of the CDR3: TGTGCCAGCGGAGTGCGGGGGGGAGGCAATGAGCAGTTCTTC.

This rearrangement joins TRBV19 to TRBJ1-2; 8 bases are a match to TRBD1. Germline lookup yields CDR1 LNHDA and CDR2 SQIVND (reference sequence). V shed 3 bases, J shed 6 bases, and the junction held 6 bases outside the gene matches. The CDR3 is 14 amino acids. Here the CDR3 DNA reads TGTGCCAGTAGTATTCAGGGGGCAGGGAATGGCTACACCTTC. It codes for CASSIQGAGNGYTF.

The chain couples TRBV6-5 to TRBJ1-2, with D maybe TRBD1 (5 bases). The CDR3 is 14 amino acids. Germline values: CDR1 MNHEY, CDR2 SVGAGI. The V gene lost 6 bases and the J gene lost 0 bases, with 11 bases spanning the gap. CDR3: CASRRGGSNYGYTF. The CDR3 coding sequence is TGTGCCAGCAGAAGGGGTGGATCTAACTATGGCTACACCTTC.